A selection of T cell receptor beta chains follows, all from one sample in a study of shared clonotypes between healthy human individuals. The data were produced by immunoSEQ multiplex PCR, yet TCRdb's version contains in-frame clones alone and is incomplete. The table has about 640,000 clones, roughly 70% seen once. Specimen: memory CD4+ T cells sorted from blood. The receptors stem from a woman aged 25-40 years in good health. The conserved cysteine and the conserved F or W are not part of the CDR3 here. Clone size, where shown, is once, few, many, or a class for clones that have expanded.

j_gene: TRBJ1-4; abundance: NA; v_gene: TRBV15; CDR3aa: ATSRVRGQGSEKLF
j_gene: TRBJ2-1; abundance: many; v_gene: TRBV28; CDR3aa: ASSLGGTGLNEQF
j_gene: TRBJ2-7; abundance: few; v_gene: TRBV19; CDR3aa: ASSPPQIRGEQY
j_gene: TRBJ1-2; abundance: NA; v_gene: TRBV7-2; CDR3aa: ASSDRGFYGYT
j_gene: TRBJ2-3; abundance: NA; v_gene: TRBV6-6; CDR3aa: ASSQIAGVSTDTQY
j_gene: TRBJ1-3; abundance: NA; v_gene: TRBV6-5; CDR3aa: ASMLGSSSGNTIY
j_gene: TRBJ1-2; abundance: NA; v_gene: TRBV5-4; CDR3aa: ASSGIATGDYGYT
j_gene: TRBJ1-2; abundance: few; v_gene: TRBV28; CDR3aa: ASVTGTVYGYT
j_gene: TRBJ2-7; abundance: NA; v_gene: TRBV6-5; CDR3aa: ASAKDSPLLYEQY
j_gene: TRBJ2-1; abundance: once; v_gene: TRBV28; CDR3aa: ASSSGPINEQF
j_gene: TRBJ2-1; abundance: few; v_gene: TRBV10-3; CDR3aa: AISDPGSRAYGGNEQF
j_gene: TRBJ2-7; abundance: NA; v_gene: TRBV6-1; CDR3aa: ASSRQGGNGEQY
j_gene: TRBJ2-6; abundance: NA; v_gene: TRBV27; CDR3aa: ASSFKGAGAGANVLT
j_gene: TRBJ2-7; abundance: NA; v_gene: TRBV6-5; CDR3aa: ASRRAGDSSYEQY
j_gene: TRBJ2-2; abundance: NA; v_gene: TRBV11-3; CDR3aa: ASSSRQEGTGELF
j_gene: TRBJ2-1; abundance: many; v_gene: TRBV5-1; CDR3aa: ASSLDAISYNEQF
j_gene: TRBJ2-5; abundance: NA; v_gene: TRBV30; CDR3aa: AWREETQY
j_gene: TRBJ2-1; abundance: NA; v_gene: TRBV2; CDR3aa: ASSGGLLRVNEQF
j_gene: TRBJ2-7; abundance: NA; v_gene: TRBV5-1; CDR3aa: ASSLDGTRRYEQY
j_gene: TRBJ2-1; abundance: NA; v_gene: TRBV7-3; CDR3aa: ASSLGPGVNEQF
j_gene: TRBJ2-7; abundance: NA; v_gene: TRBV28; CDR3aa: ASLENGRTYEQY
j_gene: TRBJ2-1; abundance: NA; v_gene: TRBV7-2; CDR3aa: ASSLVGTSGYNEQF
j_gene: TRBJ2-1; abundance: NA; v_gene: TRBV5-1; CDR3aa: ASSLGDRDNNEQF
j_gene: TRBJ1-5; abundance: many; v_gene: TRBV6-5; CDR3aa: ASRGTGSTQPQH
j_gene: TRBJ1-2; abundance: NA; v_gene: TRBV28; CDR3aa: ASSLGVNYGYT
j_gene: TRBJ2-7; abundance: few; v_gene: TRBV6-6; CDR3aa: ASSYSTRTRAEQY
j_gene: TRBJ2-2; abundance: many; v_gene: TRBV5-1; CDR3aa: ASSFGGVITGELF
j_gene: TRBJ2-3; abundance: NA; v_gene: TRBV5-1; CDR3aa: ASSYGQGFTDTQY
j_gene: TRBJ2-1; abundance: NA; v_gene: TRBV7-8; CDR3aa: ASSLVFYHLNEQF
j_gene: TRBJ1-1; abundance: NA; v_gene: TRBV2; CDR3aa: ASSGYTEAF
j_gene: TRBJ1-3; abundance: NA; v_gene: TRBV7-9; CDR3aa: ASSLVSDGNTIY
j_gene: TRBJ1-2; abundance: NA; v_gene: TRBV28; CDR3aa: ASSLEGESGYT
j_gene: TRBJ2-3; abundance: NA; v_gene: TRBV9; CDR3aa: ASSVSADTQY
j_gene: TRBJ2-1; abundance: NA; v_gene: TRBV10-1; CDR3aa: ASSDGRASLGNEQF
j_gene: TRBJ2-2; abundance: NA; v_gene: TRBV12-5; CDR3aa: ASGLVGLAGGPGELF
j_gene: TRBJ1-1; abundance: NA; v_gene: TRBV23-1; CDR3aa: ASSQSTGGTEAF
j_gene: TRBJ2-5; abundance: NA; v_gene: TRBV9; CDR3aa: ASSVLGRETQY
j_gene: TRBJ2-1; abundance: NA; v_gene: TRBV7-8; CDR3aa: ASSLVAGVDNEQF
j_gene: TRBJ2-7; abundance: NA; v_gene: TRBV25-1; CDR3aa: ASRELDRDSEQY
j_gene: TRBJ2-7; abundance: NA; v_gene: TRBV15; CDR3aa: ATSTLFGGNEQY
j_gene: TRBJ1-5; abundance: NA; v_gene: TRBV15; CDR3aa: ATSRDLSRGQPQH
j_gene: TRBJ2-7; abundance: NA; v_gene: TRBV14; CDR3aa: ASSQTWEQY
j_gene: TRBJ1-4; abundance: NA; v_gene: TRBV19; CDR3aa: ASSIVARTHEKLF
j_gene: TRBJ2-5; abundance: NA; v_gene: TRBV5-1; CDR3aa: ASSNTGEETQY
j_gene: NA; abundance: NA; v_gene: TRBV4-1; CDR3aa: ASSHSESSYEQY
j_gene: TRBJ2-1; abundance: NA; v_gene: TRBV5-6; CDR3aa: ASSLDSGRIYNEQF
j_gene: TRBJ1-5; abundance: few; v_gene: TRBV5-6; CDR3aa: ASSNRVLSQPQH
j_gene: TRBJ1-6; abundance: NA; v_gene: TRBV4-1; CDR3aa: ASSRQTGEASPLH
j_gene: NA; abundance: few; v_gene: TRBV28; CDR3aa: ASSPTGGSYEQY
j_gene: TRBJ2-7; abundance: once; v_gene: TRBV7-2; CDR3aa: ASSLRRGSSYEQY
j_gene: TRBJ1-2; abundance: few; v_gene: TRBV7-2; CDR3aa: ASRQDRWSGYT
j_gene: TRBJ1-3; abundance: NA; v_gene: TRBV4-1; CDR3aa: ASSHPRESIGNTIY
j_gene: TRBJ2-1; abundance: NA; v_gene: TRBV4-1; CDR3aa: ASSHLNREKGEQF
j_gene: TRBJ1-1; abundance: many; v_gene: TRBV7-6; CDR3aa: ASSSQRDTEAF
j_gene: TRBJ2-1; abundance: NA; v_gene: TRBV7-9; CDR3aa: ASSFWTGSYNEQF